This TCR beta chain was observed in a study of CD8+ T cells in alopecia areata. As the sequencing template, cDNA was produced by extracting RNA and reverse transcribing it. Using immunoSEQ multiplex PCR, the repertoire was profiled, and TCRdb retains in-frame clones only, with some absent. The data show 80,000 to 100,000 clones, with roughly two fifths seen just once and less than 20% held by the top ten. Treatment of the sample: oral pan-JAK inhibitor, 5-10 mg twice daily. This CDR3 comprises 15 residues. In germline, CDR1 is MDHEN, CDR2 SYDVKM. V was clipped by 6 bases and J by 1 base; unmatched bases: 8. This clone was seen more than once but under ten times.

This receptor was taken from a human donor with alopecia areata. This chain connects TRBV28 to TRBJ2-7, with TRBD1 matching over 8 bases. The sample was CD8+ T cells sorted from blood, taken at week 24, from a patient treated with tofacitinib. In DNA form, the CDR3 reads TGTGCCAGCAGCCTCCCGGGACAGGCATCCTACGAGCAGTACTTC. This gives the protein CASSLPGQASYEQYF.